This TCR beta chain came from a study of T-cell reconstitution after alpha-beta-depleted transplantation in children. Notes on the study in general: T cells produced anew were the main source of T-cell counts and diversity one year after transplant. By about two months after transplant, alpha-beta T cells reportedly arose from several hundred graft clones that had expanded.

This CDR3 has 16 residues. CDR1 and CDR2 (germline): LGHNA, YSLEER. With 0 bases clipped from V and 5 bases from J, the junction kept 3 bases outside the gene matches. A few counts support this clonotype. The target antigen is unknown. Unique molecular identifiers were used to barcode this TCRbeta library. TCRdb passed the PCR reads through MiXCR, listing each CDR3 protein once. The data hold about 580,000 distinct CDR3 sequences, with more than 20% observed a single time. The source of this sequence is a boy in the first two years of life who had a stem cell transplant for acute myeloid leukemia, so the T cells may come from the graft donor. The sample in question was PBMCs, mostly from graft donor cells, obtained 360 days after TCRalphabeta/CD19-depleted stem cell transplant. This sequence joins TRBV4-3 and TRBJ2-7; 14 bases fit TRBD2. CDR3 amino acids: CASSQEGLAGEHEQYF. In DNA, the CDR3 is TGCGCCAGCAGCCAAGAGGGACTAGCGGGGGAGCACGAGCAGTACTTC.